These 15 T cell receptor beta chains were sequenced from one sample in a study of blood T cell repertoires in COVID-19. Assay used: immunoSEQ multiplex PCR; TCRdb lists only in-frame clones, some missing. The data contain some 87,000 clones, 65% to 80% of them seen just once; the ten biggest clones take up around 21%. The specimen was peripheral blood. The receptors were gathered from a woman aged 80 or over with active or convalescent COVID-19.

This chain links TRBV7-9 with TRBJ2-3; D remains unclear. The CDR3 totals 12 residues. Deletions cut 3 bases from V and 6 bases from J, with 7 bases between. The germline CDR1 and CDR2 sequences are SEHNR and FQNEAQ (reference sequence). In nucleotides, the CDR3 is TGTGCCAGCAGCTTGGTTCGGGATACGCAGTATTTT. Encoded protein: CASSLVRDTQYF.

The genes are TRBV5-6 and TRBJ2-3; 8 bases match TRBD2. V shed 0 bases, J shed 4 bases, and the junction held 10 bases outside the gene matches. The CDR3 runs 17 residues. Germline CDR1 reads SGHDT; CDR2 reads YYEEEE. Here the CDR3 DNA reads TGTGCCAGCAGCTTGGTGGCAGCGGGGGCGAAATCAGATACGCAGTATTTT. Translating gives CASSLVAAGAKSDTQYF. Using reference TRBV5-6 and TRBJ2-3 for the parts outside the CDR3, the full variable domain is DAGVTQSPTHLIKTRGQQVTLRCSPKSGHDTVSWYQQALGQGPQFIFQYYEEEERQRGNFPDRFSGHQFPNYSSELNVNALLLGDSALYLCASSLVAAGAKSDTQYFGPGTRLTVL.

This chain joins TRBV2 and TRBJ1-1, with D unresolved. CDR3 length: 13 amino acids. The germline V and J ends were trimmed by 5 bases and 6 bases, with 13 bases remaining between them. The germline CDR1 and CDR2 sequences are SNHLY and FYNNEI. Here the CDR3 reads CASSSAERSEAFF. The CDR3 DNA sequence: TGTGCCAGCAGTAGCGCAGAACGCTCTGAAGCTTTCTTT.

This chain uses TRBV7-9 with TRBJ2-1; the D gene is possibly TRBD1 (6 bases). Trimming cost V 2 bases and J 10 bases, with 18 bases left between them. CDR3 length: 15 residues. Germline CDR1 SEHNR, CDR2 FQNEAQ (reference sequence). The CDR3 is CASSLLTRQGLEQFF. The CDR3 nucleotides are TGTGCCAGCAGCTTACTCACCCGCCAGGGGCTAGAGCAGTTCTTC.

This clone was recorded a few times. V gene TRBV19 combines with J gene TRBJ1-6, with D unresolved. The CDR3 runs to 12 residues. The germline V gene encodes CDR1 LNHDA and CDR2 SQIVND (reference sequence). Trimming shortened V by 3 bases and J by 7 bases, and 4 bases separated the two germline ends. The DNA for the CDR3 is TGTGCCAGTAGTATGGAGAATTCACCCCTCCACTTT. It specifies CASSMENSPLHF.

This clone has a single count. The chain is built from TRBV27 and TRBJ2-3; 10 positions match TRBD2. Germline V CDR1 and CDR2: MNHEY, SMNVEV (reference sequence). The CDR3 is 18 residues long. Unmatched junction bases numbered 11, after V lost 3 bases and J lost 2 bases. The CDR3 DNA sequence: TGTGCCAGCAGTTTTCTAGCGGGGGCCGTGATAACCACAGATACGCAGTATTTT. This gives the protein CASSFLAGAVITTDTQYF.

The chain has TRBV5-1 and TRBJ2-7; D is unclear. Germline-derived CDR1 and CDR2 are SGHRS and YFSETQ. This CDR3 region has 13 residues. Deletions cut 0 bases from V and 2 bases from J, with 6 bases between. CDR3 residues: CASSLAQTYEQYF. CDR3 DNA: TGCGCCAGCAGCTTGGCGCAGACCTACGAGCAGTACTTC.

This clone was seen just once. The rearrangement joins TRBV29-1 to TRBJ2-7; 8 positions match TRBD2. V lost 5 bases and J lost 3; bases outside the gene matches: 6. The CDR3 consists of 13 residues. Germline V gene data show CDR1 as SQVTM and CDR2 as ANQGSEA. DNA of the CDR3: TGCAGCGTTTCCCTAGCGGGCTACTACGAGCAGTACTTC. Encoded protein: CSVSLAGYYEQYF.

DNA for the CDR3: TGTGCCAGCAGTAGGATCGCAGGGTTCGAGCAGTACTTC. Encoded protein: CASSRIAGFEQYF. The gene calls are TRBV6-2 or TRBV6-3 and TRBJ2-7, with D tentatively TRBD1 (5 bases). CDR1 MNHEY and CDR2 SVGEGT come from the germline V gene. CDR3 length: 13 residues. V gave up 5 bases and J gave up 6 bases, with 14 bases separating them.

The chain is built from TRBV4-2 and TRBJ1-4; D remains ambiguous. From germline, CDR1 is LGHNA and CDR2 YNFKEQ. This CDR3 is built from 16 residues. V dropped 1 base and J dropped 0 bases, with 9 bases sitting between them. CDR3 DNA sequence: TGTGCCAGCAGCCAAGGAACAGACGCAACTAATGAAAAACTGTTTTTT. It specifies CASSQGTDATNEKLFF.

This clone has just a few counts. The DNA for the CDR3 is TGTGCCAGCAGCTTGGGACAGGGATACACTGAAGCTTTCTTT. Translation gives CASSLGQGYTEAFF. V usage is TRBV7-2 and J usage is TRBJ1-1; 9 nucleotides align to TRBD1. The CDR3 length is 14 residues. Germline CDR1 and CDR2: SGHTA and FQGNSA. V shed 3 bases and J 3 bases; nucleotides not matched to a gene: 2. Drawing the rest from reference TRBV7-2 and TRBJ1-1, the complete variable domain is GAGVSQSPSNKVTEKGKDVELRCDPISGHTALYWYRQSLGQGLEFLIYFQGNSAPDKSGLPSDRFSAERTGGSVSTLTIQRTQQEDSAVYLCASSLGQGYTEAFFGQGTRLTVV.

The rearrangement uses TRBV3-1 (or the pseudogene TRBV3-2) and TRBJ1-2; no definite D call. V was cut by 3 bases and J by 7 bases, with 27 bases left in between. From germline, CDR1 is LGHDT and CDR2 YNNKEL (reference sequence). This CDR3 spans 18 amino acids. The CDR3 DNA sequence: TGTGCCAGCAGCCACAACACGATGGCCGGCGACCGCGGAGGTGGCTACACCTTC. Translated, it gives CASSHNTMAGDRGGGYTF.

The V gene is TRBV9, the J gene TRBJ1-6; TRBD1 matches at 9 bases. In germline, CDR1 is SGDLS, CDR2 YYNGEE. This CDR3 spans 15 amino acids. The V and J ends lost 0 bases and 8 bases, in that order; junction bases with no gene match: 3. The CDR3 bases are TGTGCCAGCAGCGTAGAGGGACAGGGTTATTCACCCCTCCACTTT. Its translation: CASSVEGQGYSPLHF.

The V and J genes are TRBV30 and TRBJ1-1; tentative D call: TRBD1 (6 bases). The germline CDR1 and CDR2 sequences are GTSNPN and SVGIG (reference sequence). Trimming removed 2 bases at V and 6 bases at J, with 16 bases between. This CDR3 region has 14 residues. CDR3 bases: TGTGCCTGGAGTTCCCCAGGGGTCTACGCTGAAGCTTTCTTT. The encoded protein is CAWSSPGVYAEAFF. Based on the CDR3 plus reference TRBV30 and TRBJ1-1, the full variable domain is SQTIHQWPATLVQPVGSPLSLECTVEGTSNPNLYWYRQAAGRGLQLLFYSVGIGQISSEVPQNLSASRPQDRQFILSSKKLLLSDSGFYLCAWSSPGVYAEAFFGQGTRLTVV.

The chain carries TRBV19 and TRBJ2-1; D remains ambiguous. The V gene's germline CDR1 is LNHDA and CDR2 SQIVND (reference sequence). This CDR3 is built from 13 residues. V lost 1 base and J 9 bases, leaving 10 bases between the germline ends. The CDR3 DNA reads as TGTGCCAGTAGTATAGGACCCGGCGGTGAGCAGTTCTTC. The encoded protein is CASSIGPGGEQFF. The variable domain in full, with the rest retrieved from reference TRBV19 and TRBJ2-1, is DGGITQSPKYLFRKEGQNVTLSCEQNLNHDAMYWYRQDPGQGLRLIYYSQIVNDFQKGDIAEGYSVSREKKESFPLTVTSAQKNPTAFYLCASSIGPGGEQFFGPGTRLTVL.